The 25 T cell receptor beta chains presented below share a single source sample, sequenced in a study of blood T cell repertoires in COVID-19. TCRdb's copy holds only in-frame clones and misses some; the assay was immunoSEQ multiplex PCR. Here the sample spans around 310,000 clones, more than 80% being singletons. The sample taken for sequencing was peripheral blood. These receptors were taken from a woman aged 30 to 39 with COVID-19, enrolled during active disease.

The genes are TRBV9 and TRBJ2-1; 11 bases fit TRBD2. Germline V gives CDR1 SGDLS, CDR2 YYNGEE. The CDR3 has 16 amino acids. J lost 2 bases, V lost 4 bases, and 5 bases had no gene match. Written as DNA, the CDR3 is TGTGCCAGCAGCATCAGACTAGCGGGACCCTACAATGAGCAGTTCTTC. Translation: CASSIRLAGPYNEQFF.

V is TRBV6-5 and J is TRBJ1-2; 7 nucleotides match TRBD1. CDR3 length: 13 residues. V gave up 6 bases and J gave up 6 bases; unmatched junction bases: 7. The germline V gene encodes CDR1 MNHEY and CDR2 SVGAGI. CDR3 DNA sequence: TGTGCCAGCAGCTTAACAGGGGACCATGGCTACACCTTC. Translated: CASSLTGDHGYTF.

The chain combines TRBV27 with TRBJ2-7; 7 positions match TRBD2. The CDR3 covers 13 residues. Per the germline V gene, CDR1 is MNHEY and CDR2 is SMNVEV (reference sequence). The V gene end was trimmed by 6 bases and the J gene end by 3 bases; junction bases not matched to a gene: 5. The CDR3 nucleotides read TGTGCCAGCAGGGGAGGGGTTCTCTACGAGCAGTACTTC. Protein sequence: CASRGGVLYEQYF.

This chain connects TRBV5-8 to TRBJ2-1; D call uncertain. Deletions cut 4 bases from V and 4 bases from J, with 12 bases between. CDR1 and CDR2 (germline): SGHTS, YDEGEE. There are 14 residues in the CDR3. CDR3 loop: CASSLPTQYNEQFF. DNA for the CDR3: TGTGCCAGCAGCCTCCCGACACAGTACAATGAGCAGTTCTTC.

V is TRBV6-5 and J is TRBJ2-7; 8 bases align to TRBD1. The CDR3 loop spans 14 amino acids. Unmatched junction bases numbered 7, after V lost 6 bases and J lost 3 bases. CDR1 and CDR2 from the germline V gene are MNHEY and SVGAGI. The CDR3 nucleotides read TGTGCCAGCAGAAGGGACAGGACGGTCTACGAGCAGTACTTC. It encodes CASRRDRTVYEQYF.

The chain carries TRBV6-6 and TRBJ1-2, with 9 bases fitting TRBD1. The V segment lost 5 bases and the J segment 4 bases; nucleotides outside the gene matches: 5. Germline lookup yields CDR1 MNHNY and CDR2 SVGAGI (reference sequence). This CDR3 is built from 14 residues. The CDR3 region is CASSHGTGSYGYTF. CDR3 bases: TGTGCCAGCAGTCACGGGACAGGGAGCTATGGCTACACCTTC.

The chain recombines TRBV27 with TRBJ2-7, with D perhaps TRBD1 (6 bases). Germline CDR1 MNHEY, CDR2 SMNVEV (reference sequence). With 6 bases removed from V and 3 bases from J, the gap between germline ends came to 21 bases. This CDR3 is 16 amino acids long. Here the CDR3 DNA reads TGTGCCAGCAGCCGGGCGACAGGTCGGTCTGTCTACGAGCAGTACTTC. It codes for CASSRATGRSVYEQYF.

The chain has TRBV10-3 and TRBJ1-1; D is possibly TRBD1 (6 bases). Trimming removed 8 bases from V and 1 base from J, with 11 bases in between. Looked up from germline, CDR1 is ENHRY and CDR2 is SYGVKD. This CDR3 spans 13 amino acids. This CDR3 is CAISRTENTEAFF. CDR3 sequence (DNA): TGTGCCATCTCACGGACAGAGAACACTGAAGCTTTCTTT.

The rearrangement joins TRBV7-2 to TRBJ2-1; TRBD2 aligns across 12 bases. J was trimmed by 7 bases and V by 2 bases; bases with no gene match: 3. Germline lookup yields CDR1 SGHTA and CDR2 FQGNSA. The CDR3 is 15 amino acids. CDR3 DNA sequence: TGTGCCAGCAGCTTACAGACTAGCGGGAGAAATGAGCAGTTCTTC. This encodes CASSLQTSGRNEQFF.

The chain has TRBV3-1 (or the pseudogene TRBV3-2) and TRBJ1-1; 7 nucleotides line up with TRBD1. Germline lookup yields CDR1 LGHDT and CDR2 YNNKEL (reference sequence). The CDR3 consists of 13 residues. The V segment lost 5 bases and the J segment 7 bases; nucleotides outside the gene matches: 7. DNA of the CDR3: TGTGCCAGCAGCACGGGACAGTTAATTGAAGCTTTCTTT. Translated: CASSTGQLIEAFF.

The V gene is TRBV2, the J gene TRBJ1-5; D is perhaps TRBD1 (6 bases). Trimming pared 5 bases from V and 4 bases from J, leaving 15 bases between. The CDR3 runs 15 residues. In germline, CDR1 is SNHLY, CDR2 FYNNEI. CDR3 in amino acids: CASSREAGDNQPQHF. The CDR3 DNA reads as TGTGCCAGCAGTAGAGAGGCAGGGGATAATCAGCCCCAGCATTTT.

The chain employs TRBV28 and TRBJ2-1; D possibly corresponds to TRBD1 (6 bases). The CDR3 runs to 16 residues. V was cut by 5 bases and J by 7 bases, with 21 bases left in between. CDR1 is MDHEN, CDR2 SYDVKM, per germline. The CDR3 sequence is CASSPQWGPGWNEQFF. The CDR3 DNA is TGTGCCAGCAGTCCGCAGTGGGGGCCGGGTTGGAATGAGCAGTTCTTC. The full variable domain, rest sourced from reference TRBV28 and TRBJ2-1, is DVKVTQSSRYLVKRTGEKVFLECVQDMDHENMFWYRQDPGLGLRLIYFSYDVKMKEKGDIPEGYSVSREKKERFSLILESASTNQTSMYLCASSPQWGPGWNEQFFGPGTRLTVL.

This chain uses TRBV9 with TRBJ2-7, with TRBD1 as a possible D gene (5 bases). The germline gives CDR1 SGDLS, CDR2 YYNGEE. This CDR3 has 16 amino acids. The V end was cut by 0 bases, the J end by 3 bases, with 16 bases between. The CDR3 DNA reads TGTGCCAGCAGCGTAGGAACAGGCATCCAGCTCTACGAGCAGTACTTC. Its translation is CASSVGTGIQLYEQYF.

The CDR3: CASSLGGGAEAFF. The DNA of the CDR3 is TGTGCCAGCAGCTTAGGTGGGGGGGCTGAAGCTTTCTTT. This chain links TRBV7-9 with TRBJ1-1; D might be TRBD1 (5 bases). V lost 1 base and J 6 bases, leaving 9 bases between the germline ends. Germline CDR1 SEHNR, CDR2 FQNEAQ (reference sequence). This CDR3 has 13 residues. The variable domain in full, with the rest retrieved from reference TRBV7-9 and TRBJ1-1, is DTGVSQNPRHKITKRGQNVTFRCDPISEHNRLYWYRQTLGQGPEFLTYFQNEAQLEKSRLLSDRFSAERPKGSFSTLEIQRTEQGDSAMYLCASSLGGGAEAFFGQGTRLTVV.

J is TRBJ1-5 and V is TRBV7-8; 8 bases line up with TRBD1. Germline values: CDR1 SGHVS, CDR2 FQNEAQ. The CDR3 runs 14 residues. Unmatched junction bases numbered 5, after V lost 4 bases and J lost 6 bases. DNA for the CDR3: TGTGCCAGCAGCTGGGGACAGGCTGGTCAGCCCCAGCATTTT. Translation gives CASSWGQAGQPQHF.

The J gene is TRBJ1-1, the V gene TRBV4-1, with 8 bases aligning to TRBD1. CDR3 length: 16 residues. Germline assignment: CDR1 MGHRA and CDR2 YSYEKL. The J segment lost 0 bases and the V segment lost 4 bases, leaving 7 bases of the junction unmatched. In DNA form, the CDR3 reads TGCGCCAGCAGCCTCGGGACGGACAGGGTGAACACTGAAGCTTTCTTT. The encoded protein is CASSLGTDRVNTEAFF.

This clone was detected only a few times. The rearrangement uses TRBV5-4 and TRBJ1-2; the match to TRBD1 covers 9 bases. V gave up 4 bases and J gave up 5 bases; unmatched junction bases: 6. CDR3 length: 14 residues. CDR1 SGHNT and CDR2 YYREEE come from the germline V gene (reference sequence). The CDR3 sequence is CASSPRDRGYGYTF. CDR3 nucleotide sequence: TGTGCCAGCAGCCCACGCGACAGGGGGTATGGCTACACCTTC.

This clone was picked up one time. This chain's CDR3 is CASSQGTGTDTQYF. CDR3 DNA sequence: TGCGCCAGCAGCCAAGGGACAGGGACAGATACGCAGTATTTT. The chain has TRBV4-1 and TRBJ2-3; TRBD1 aligns across 8 bases. CDR1 and CDR2 from the germline V gene are MGHRA and YSYEKL. V trimming: 1 base; J trimming: 3 bases; junction bases outside the gene matches: 0. The CDR3 sequence is 14 residues long.

As DNA, the CDR3 is TGTGCCAGCAGTTTATCGGGACAGGGGTATACTGAAGCTTTCTTT. Protein product: CASSLSGQGYTEAFF. The chain is built from TRBV27 and TRBJ1-1, with 10 bases that match TRBD1. CDR3 length: 15 residues. J was trimmed by 5 bases and V by 0 bases; bases with no gene match: 3. The germline V gene encodes CDR1 MNHEY and CDR2 SMNVEV (reference sequence).

This chain connects TRBV20-1 to TRBJ2-7; tentative D call: TRBD1 (5 bases). V lost 3 bases, J lost 3 bases, and 15 bases lay in between. Germline CDR1 is DFQATT and CDR2 is SNEGSKA (reference sequence). This CDR3 has 14 amino acids. The CDR3 region has the DNA TGCAGTGCTAGTGGGTGGGGCAGGGACTACGAGCAGTACTTC. It translates to CSASGWGRDYEQYF.

The chain uses TRBV7-2 and TRBJ1-1, with D maybe TRBD1 (5 bases). This CDR3 is built from 13 residues. The germline V gene has CDR1 SGHTA and CDR2 FQGNSA. Trimming removed 1 base from V and 8 bases from J, with 11 bases in between. This chain's CDR3 is CASSLDAGQEAFF. The CDR3 coding sequence is TGTGCCAGCAGCTTAGATGCAGGGCAAGAAGCTTTCTTT.

This clone was seen a single time. This chain uses TRBV5-1 with TRBJ2-1; 10 bases match TRBD2. Looked up from germline, CDR1 is SGHRS and CDR2 is YFSETQ. V trimming: 3 bases; J trimming: 5 bases; junction bases outside the gene matches: 5. This CDR3 has 15 residues. The CDR3 DNA reads TGCGCCAGCAGCTCCGGGACTAGCGTGGACAATGAGCAGTTCTTC. It translates to CASSSGTSVDNEQFF.

V and J are TRBV10-3 and TRBJ1-2, with D perhaps matching TRBD1 (5 bases). Germline V gene sequence: CDR1 ENHRY, CDR2 SYGVKD. Trimming pared 3 bases from V and 4 bases from J, leaving 9 bases between. CDR3 length: 13 residues. The CDR3 sequence: CAISDQGGYGYTF. Written as DNA, the CDR3 is TGTGCCATCAGTGATCAGGGCGGCTATGGCTACACCTTC.

The rearrangement joins TRBV5-5 to TRBJ1-5; 7 bases line up with TRBD1. The germline CDR1 and CDR2 sequences are SGHKS and YYEKEE (reference sequence). Germline trimming cut 4 bases from V and 5 bases from J; bases unmatched to any gene: 6. The CDR3 contains 14 residues. DNA for the CDR3: TGTGCCAGCAGCCCAGGACAGGCCTATCAGCCCCAGCATTTT. Its protein is CASSPGQAYQPQHF.

The V call is TRBV6-6, the J call TRBJ1-1; unclear D gene. The CDR3 runs to 12 residues. V shed 2 bases and J shed 6 bases, with 7 bases lying between them. Germline-derived CDR1 and CDR2 are MNHNY and SVGAGI (reference sequence). For the CDR3, the DNA is TGTGCCAGCAGTTACGCGTCCCCTGAAGCTTTCTTT. It codes for CASSYASPEAFF.